This paragraph reports one T cell receptor (beta chain). The data originate from a study of technical replicates of blood from a handful of donors. Here immunoSEQ multiplex PCR was the method, and the copy in TCRdb shows in-frame clones only, minus some. The sample includes approximately 88,000 clones, roughly 96% of them seen just once. The CDR3 consists of 14 residues. Per germline, CDR1 SGHRS and CDR2 YFSETQ. The J segment lost 7 bases and the V segment lost 6 bases, leaving 7 bases of the junction unmatched. Sequencing input: T cells isolated from PBMCs. The chain uses TRBV5-1 and TRBJ2-2; 9 nucleotides agree with TRBD2. The TCR comes from a human donor in good health. For the CDR3, the DNA is TGCGCCAGCAAGGATAGCGGGAGCATCGGGGAGCTGTTTTTT. Translation gives CASKDSGSIGELFF.